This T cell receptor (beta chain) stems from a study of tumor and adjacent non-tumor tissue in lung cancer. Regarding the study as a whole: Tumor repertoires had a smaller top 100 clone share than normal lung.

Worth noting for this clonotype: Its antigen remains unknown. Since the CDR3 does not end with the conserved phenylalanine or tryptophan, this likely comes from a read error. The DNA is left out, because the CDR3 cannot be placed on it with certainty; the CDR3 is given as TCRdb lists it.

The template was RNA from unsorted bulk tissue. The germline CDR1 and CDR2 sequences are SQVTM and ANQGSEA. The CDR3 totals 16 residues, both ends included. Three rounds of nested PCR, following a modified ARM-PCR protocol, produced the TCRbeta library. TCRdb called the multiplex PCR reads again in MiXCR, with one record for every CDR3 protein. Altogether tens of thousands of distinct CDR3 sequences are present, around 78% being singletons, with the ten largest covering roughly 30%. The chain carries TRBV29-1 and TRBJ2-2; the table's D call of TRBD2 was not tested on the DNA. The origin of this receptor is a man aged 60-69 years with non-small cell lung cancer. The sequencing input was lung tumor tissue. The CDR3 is CSVGATTSGSPGELFL.